These 26 T cell receptor beta chains share one sample of origin, sequenced in a study of cytomegalovirus exposure and HLA in healthy donors. Primers included in the PCR were 60 Vbeta and 13 Jbeta primers. The assay was immunoSEQ multiplex PCR, and TCRdb's table has in-frame clones only and misses some. The table has about 34,000 clones, around 82% seen once; the top ten hold about 11%. The sample comprised PBMCs. Receptor source: a woman younger than 30 in good health and CMV-seropositive.

This chain uses TRBV19 with TRBJ2-7; 8 bases fit TRBD2. Germline CDR1 and CDR2: LNHDA and SQIVND (reference sequence). The CDR3 totals 15 residues. Trimming took 8 bases from V and 3 from J; bases not matched to a gene: 12. The CDR3 loop reads CASSFGSGVNYEQYF. CDR3 bases: TGTGCCAGTTCATTCGGTAGCGGGGTTAACTACGAGCAGTACTTC.

The chain joins TRBV19 to TRBJ2-2; perhaps TRBD1 as D (5 bases). Germline V gives CDR1 LNHDA, CDR2 SQIVND (reference sequence). CDR3 length: 14 amino acids. With 11 bases removed from V and 4 bases from J, the gap between germline ends came to 17 bases. The CDR3 sequence is CASLHTRATGELFF. The DNA for the CDR3 is TGTGCCTCCCTTCACACCAGGGCCACCGGGGAGCTGTTTTTT. Full variable domain (remainder filled in from reference TRBV19 and TRBJ2-2): DGGITQSPKYLFRKEGQNVTLSCEQNLNHDAMYWYRQDPGQGLRLIYYSQIVNDFQKGDIAEGYSVSREKKESFPLTVTSAQKNPTAFYLCASLHTRATGELFFGEGSRLTVL.

The chain recombines TRBV19 with TRBJ2-7, with TRBD2 as a possible D gene (5 bases). There are 13 residues in the CDR3. V was clipped by 5 bases and J by 2 bases, with 10 bases between them. Germline CDR1 is LNHDA and CDR2 is SQIVND (reference sequence). DNA of the CDR3: TGTGCCAGTAGTGAGGGTAGGACCTACGAGCAGTACTTC. This translates into CASSEGRTYEQYF. Full variable domain (remainder filled in from reference TRBV19 and TRBJ2-7): DGGITQSPKYLFRKEGQNVTLSCEQNLNHDAMYWYRQDPGQGLRLIYYSQIVNDFQKGDIAEGYSVSREKKESFPLTVTSAQKNPTAFYLCASSEGRTYEQYFGPGTRLTVT.

The rearrangement links TRBV18 to TRBJ1-2; 8 bases align to TRBD1. Germline values: CDR1 KGHSH, CDR2 LQKENI. The CDR3 loop spans 14 amino acids. Trimming took 3 bases from V and 6 from J; bases not matched to a gene: 6. Written as DNA, the CDR3 is TGTGCCAGCTCACCGGGACAGGAGACCCATGGCTACACCTTC. Translating it yields CASSPGQETHGYTF.

This clone was observed a handful of times. This chain links TRBV27 with TRBJ2-7, with 9 bases matching TRBD2. Losses at the gene ends were 2 bases for V and 3 bases for J; bases not matched to a gene: 5. The CDR3 has 15 amino acids. Looked up from germline, CDR1 is MNHEY and CDR2 is SMNVEV (reference sequence). CDR3 in DNA: TGTGCCAGCAGTTTAACAGCGGGAGGATACTACGAGCAGTACTTC. The encoded protein is CASSLTAGGYYEQYF.

The chain has TRBV30 and TRBJ1-2; 7 nucleotides line up with TRBD1. In germline, CDR1 is GTSNPN, CDR2 SVGIG (reference sequence). The CDR3 totals 15 residues. V was pared by 4 bases and J by 5 bases, with 13 bases of the junction left unmatched. CDR3 sequence: CAWIRTGAGIYGYTF. DNA of the CDR3: TGTGCCTGGATAAGAACAGGGGCCGGGATTTATGGCTACACCTTC.

This CDR3 reads CASSLTGTGSYEQYF. The CDR3 DNA reads as TGTGCCAGCAGCCTCACGGGGACAGGGAGCTACGAGCAGTACTTC. V and J are TRBV27 and TRBJ2-5, with 9 nucleotides matching TRBD1. With the DNA end fitting TRBJ2-7 better, the J assignment may be wrong. Germline CDR1 reads MNHEY; CDR2 reads SMNVEV (reference sequence). The CDR3 spans 15 residues.

The chain uses TRBV19 and TRBJ1-2; TRBD1 might be the D (5 bases). The CDR3 spans 14 residues. Germline V gene sequence: CDR1 LNHDA, CDR2 SQIVND (reference sequence). Trimming left V 4 bases short and J 5 bases short, with 14 bases between. The CDR3 sequence: CASSRGRTGYGYTF. The DNA of the CDR3 is TGTGCCAGTAGTAGGGGCAGAACTGGGTATGGCTACACCTTC.

The chain joins TRBV10-3 to TRBJ2-3; 7 nucleotides agree with TRBD2. The CDR3 is made up of 15 amino acids. Germline lookup yields CDR1 ENHRY and CDR2 SYGVKD. V was pared by 2 bases and J by 4 bases, with 6 bases of the junction left unmatched. CDR3 nucleotides: TGTGCCATCAGTGAGCGGGGGGAGGCCGCAGATACGCAGTATTTT. It specifies CAISERGEAADTQYF.

The chain joins TRBV4-3 to TRBJ2-1; 7 bases fit TRBD2. The CDR3 totals 17 residues. The V gene's germline CDR1 is LGHNA and CDR2 YSLEER. Losses at the gene ends were 0 bases for V and 0 bases for J; bases not matched to a gene: 5. The CDR3 loop reads CASSQEPAGSSYNEQFF. The CDR3 DNA follows: TGCGCCAGCAGCCAAGAGCCAGCGGGGAGCTCCTACAATGAGCAGTTCTTC.

The V gene is TRBV5-1, the J gene TRBJ1-5; the D gene is possibly TRBD1 (6 bases). Trimming removed 0 bases from V and 8 bases from J, with 12 bases in between. CDR1 SGHRS and CDR2 YFSETQ come from the germline V gene. This CDR3 is 14 amino acids long. CDR3 sequence (DNA): TGCGCCAGCAGCTTGGATACAGGGTCGGAGCCCCAGCATTTT. Amino acid sequence: CASSLDTGSEPQHF.

The chain is built from TRBV11-2 and TRBJ2-2, with D possibly matching TRBD2 (6 bases). The V gene's germline CDR1 is SGHAT and CDR2 FQNNGV. The CDR3 totals 15 residues. Trimming shortened V by 5 bases and J by 6 bases, and 16 bases separated the two germline ends. The CDR3 DNA reads as TGTGCCAGCAGCCCCCGGACTACATGGGCCGGGGAGCTGTTTTTT. Encoded protein: CASSPRTTWAGELFF.

The rearrangement uses TRBV4-1 and TRBJ1-5; 8 bases agree with TRBD1. From germline, CDR1 is MGHRA and CDR2 YSYEKL. The CDR3 is 18 amino acids. The ends lost 2 bases at V and 5 bases at J; junction bases unmatched: 14. CDR3: CASSQRLNSGTGYQPQHF. CDR3 DNA sequence: TGCGCCAGCAGCCAACGGCTCAATTCCGGGACAGGTTATCAGCCCCAGCATTTT.

This clone was recorded only once. This rearrangement joins TRBV30 to TRBJ1-2, with TRBD1 matching over 8 bases. Looked up from germline, CDR1 is GTSNPN and CDR2 is SVGIG (reference sequence). The J segment lost 3 bases and the V segment lost 4 bases, leaving 4 bases of the junction unmatched. The CDR3 covers 13 residues. CDR3 bases: TGTGCCTGGAACCCGACAGGGGACTATGGCTACACCTTC. This sequence encodes CAWNPTGDYGYTF.

This clone was detected only a few times. This chain joins TRBV4-1 and TRBJ2-3, with 9 bases aligning to TRBD2. V was clipped by 4 bases and J by 4 bases; unmatched bases: 6. This CDR3 region has 15 residues. CDR1 is MGHRA, CDR2 YSYEKL, per germline. CDR3 DNA sequence: TGCGCCAGCAGCCCTGTGGCGGGAGGGGCAGATACGCAGTATTTT. Residues: CASSPVAGGADTQYF.

This chain links TRBV19 with TRBJ1-5; 8 nucleotides match TRBD1. Trimming took 1 base from V and 5 from J; bases not matched to a gene: 4. Germline CDR1 is LNHDA and CDR2 is SQIVND (reference sequence). This CDR3 has 15 residues. The CDR3 region is CASSIVGQGYQPQHF. The CDR3 DNA reads as TGTGCCAGTAGTATAGTAGGACAGGGATATCAGCCCCAGCATTTT. Together with reference TRBV19 and TRBJ1-5, the CDR3 gives the full variable domain: DGGITQSPKYLFRKEGQNVTLSCEQNLNHDAMYWYRQDPGQGLRLIYYSQIVNDFQKGDIAEGYSVSREKKESFPLTVTSAQKNPTAFYLCASSIVGQGYQPQHFGDGTRLSIL.

The chain has TRBV10-3 and TRBJ2-7; TRBD1 aligns across 7 bases. Per germline, CDR1 ENHRY and CDR2 SYGVKD. The V segment lost 6 bases and the J segment 3 bases; nucleotides outside the gene matches: 11. The CDR3 contains 15 residues. CDR3 DNA sequence: TGTGCCATCAGAGGGGACAGCCAAGGGGGCTACGAGCAGTACTTC. The encoded protein is CAIRGDSQGGYEQYF.

The rearrangement uses TRBV30 and TRBJ1-5, with 12 bases fitting TRBD1. The trim removed 3 bases at V and 4 bases at J, leaving 16 bases unmatched. This CDR3 spans 19 amino acids. Germline values: CDR1 GTSNPN, CDR2 SVGIG (reference sequence). The CDR3 coding sequence is TGTGCCTGGAGCCGCATACCGGGACAGGGGGCGCTGGGTAATCAGCCCCAGCATTTT. Residues: CAWSRIPGQGALGNQPQHF.

The chain couples TRBV28 to TRBJ2-7, with 7 bases aligning to TRBD2. The J segment lost 4 bases and the V segment lost 6 bases, leaving 9 bases of the junction unmatched. The CDR3 has 14 residues. The V gene's germline CDR1 is MDHEN and CDR2 SYDVKM. CDR3 in DNA: TGTGCCAGCAGACGGGAGGAGGGTCGATACGAGCAGTACTTC. Protein sequence: CASRREEGRYEQYF.

The CDR3 DNA is TGTGCCAGTAGTATGGGGGGGGGATTCACAGATACGCAGTATTTT. Its protein product is CASSMGGGFTDTQYF. The chain employs TRBV19 and TRBJ2-3; 7 positions match TRBD2. The CDR3 is 15 amino acids. The V gene's germline CDR1 is LNHDA and CDR2 SQIVND (reference sequence). J lost 2 bases, V lost 3 bases, and 5 bases had no gene match. The variable domain in full, with the rest retrieved from reference TRBV19 and TRBJ2-3, is DGGITQSPKYLFRKEGQNVTLSCEQNLNHDAMYWYRQDPGQGLRLIYYSQIVNDFQKGDIAEGYSVSREKKESFPLTVTSAQKNPTAFYLCASSMGGGFTDTQYFGPGTRLTVL.

In its sample, this clone was seen once. V usage is TRBV10-3 and J usage is TRBJ1-4, with a tentative D call TRBD1 (5 bases). The CDR3 totals 13 residues. Trimming pared 6 bases from V and 14 bases from J, leaving 19 bases between. Germline values: CDR1 ENHRY, CDR2 SYGVKD. The CDR3 sequence: CAIRSIQGGLLFF. The CDR3 DNA reads as TGTGCCATCAGATCGATCCAGGGTGGGCTTCTGTTTTTT.

V and J are TRBV4-1 and TRBJ2-7; 9 bases agree with TRBD1. V dropped 0 bases and J dropped 4; count of bases not matched to a gene: 7. This CDR3 has 16 amino acids. Germline V gene data show CDR1 as MGHRA and CDR2 as YSYEKL. As DNA, the CDR3 is TGCGCCAGCAGCCAAGATCGTACAGGGGGCTTTTACGAGCAGTACTTC. Translation: CASSQDRTGGFYEQYF.

This clone was counted between two and nine times. The chain is built from TRBV6-5 and TRBJ1-3; no firm D call. Germline CDR1 MNHEY, CDR2 SVGAGI. This CDR3 comprises 14 residues. V lost 7 bases, J lost 0 bases, and 10 bases lay in between. CDR3 in DNA: TGTGCCAGCAAACCGGGAAGCTCTGGAAACACCATATATTTT. Amino acids: CASKPGSSGNTIYF.

The CDR3 DNA sequence: TGTGCCAGCAGCCAAGATAGGGGGATTGAAGCTTTCTTT. Its protein is CASSQDRGIEAFF. The chain is built from TRBV14 and TRBJ1-1; D perhaps matches TRBD1 (6 bases). This CDR3 spans 13 amino acids. Germline V gene data show CDR1 as SGHDN and CDR2 as FVKESK. Between the trimmed V and J ends, which lost 0 bases and 7 bases, there was a span of 9 bases. Combining the CDR3 with reference TRBV14 and TRBJ1-1 gives the whole variable domain EAGVTQFPSHSVIEKGQTVTLRCDPISGHDNLYWYRRVMGKEIKFLLHFVKESKQDESGMPNNRFLAERTGGTYSTLKVQPAELEDSGVYFCASSQDRGIEAFFGQGTRLTVV.

The chain joins TRBV2 to TRBJ2-1, with TRBD1 matching 8 bases. Trimming removed 4 bases from V and 12 bases from J; junction bases left unmatched: 8. CDR1 SNHLY and CDR2 FYNNEI come from the germline V gene. CDR3 length: 13 residues. The chain's CDR3 is CASSGTGIGGQFF. The CDR3 DNA reads as TGTGCCAGCAGTGGGACAGGGATAGGGGGGCAGTTCTTC. Drawing the rest from reference TRBV2 and TRBJ2-1, the complete variable domain is EPEVTQTPSHQVTQMGQEVILRCVPISNHLYFYWYRQILGQKVEFLVSFYNNEISEKSEIFDDQFSVERPDGSNFTLKIRSTKLEDSAMYFCASSGTGIGGQFFGPGTRLTVL.

This clone was detected a few times. The V and J genes are TRBV7-2 and TRBJ1-3, with TRBD1 as a possible D gene (6 bases). CDR1 is SGHTA and CDR2 is FQGNSA in the germline V gene. Trimming shortened V by 5 bases and J by 1 base, and 12 bases separated the two germline ends. The CDR3 is made up of 15 amino acids. The CDR3 DNA reads as TGTGCCAGCAGCCGGACAGTTGGGTCTGGAAACACCATATATTTT. Protein sequence: CASSRTVGSGNTIYF.